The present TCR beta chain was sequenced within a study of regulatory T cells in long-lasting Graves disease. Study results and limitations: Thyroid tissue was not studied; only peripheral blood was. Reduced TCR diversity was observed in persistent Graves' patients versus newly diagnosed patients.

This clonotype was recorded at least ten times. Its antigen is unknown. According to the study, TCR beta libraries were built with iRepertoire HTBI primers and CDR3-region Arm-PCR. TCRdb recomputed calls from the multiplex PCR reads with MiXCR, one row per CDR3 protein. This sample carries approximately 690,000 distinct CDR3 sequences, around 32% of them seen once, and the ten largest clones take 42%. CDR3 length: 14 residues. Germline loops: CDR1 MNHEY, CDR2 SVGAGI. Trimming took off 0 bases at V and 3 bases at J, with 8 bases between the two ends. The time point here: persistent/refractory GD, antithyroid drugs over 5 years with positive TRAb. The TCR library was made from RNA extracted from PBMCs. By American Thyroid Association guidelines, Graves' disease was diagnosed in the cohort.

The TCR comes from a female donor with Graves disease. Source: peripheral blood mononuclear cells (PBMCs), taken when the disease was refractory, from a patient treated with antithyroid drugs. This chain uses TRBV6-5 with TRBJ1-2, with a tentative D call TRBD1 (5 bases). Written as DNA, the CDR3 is TGTGCCAGCAGTTACTCGGGGGATGACTATGGCTACACCTTC. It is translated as CASSYSGDDYGYTF.